Detailed here is one T cell receptor (beta chain). Its cognate antigen is unknown. Repertoires were generated with immunoSEQ multiplex PCR, while TCRdb's copy carries only in-frame clones and drops some. The profile shows just over 15,000 clones, over 80% of them singletons. The sample comes from a study of T cells and Merkel cell carcinoma outcomes. Study-level results: Repertoire plus T-cell density reportedly predicted Merkel cell carcinoma outcomes.

Unmatched junction bases numbered 5, after V lost 3 bases and J lost 4 bases. CDR1 and CDR2 from the germline V gene are MNHNS and SASEGT. The CDR3 has 16 amino acids. The receptor was isolated from a human donor with Merkel cell carcinoma. The sequencing sample was made of tumor tissue from Merkel cell carcinoma. The V and J genes are TRBV6-1 and TRBJ2-3; 12 bases are a match to TRBD2. The CDR3 sequence is CASSDRLAGEPDTQYF. CDR3 DNA sequence: TGTGCCAGCAGTGACCGACTAGCGGGGGAGCCAGATACGCAGTATTTT.